This passage covers 14 T cell receptor beta chains from one sample sequenced in a study of blood T cell repertoires in COVID-19. The repertoire was sequenced with immunoSEQ multiplex PCR; TCRdb's copy has only in-frame clones and lacks some. The sample contains some 150,000 clones, 70% to 90% of which appear only once. The sequenced material came from peripheral blood. The receptor source for this set is a woman aged 40 to 50 with active or convalescent COVID-19.

The chain combines TRBV7-2 with TRBJ1-1; perhaps TRBD1 as D (6 bases). In germline, CDR1 is SGHTA, CDR2 FQGNSA. Deletions cut 2 bases from V and 0 bases from J, with 13 bases between. This CDR3 region has 16 residues. CDR3 in DNA: TGTGCCAGCAGCTTATGGGGGCGAGGGATGAACACTGAAGCTTTCTTT. Amino acid sequence: CASSLWGRGMNTEAFF.

The genes are TRBV4-1 and TRBJ2-5; 8 bases map to TRBD2. CDR1 is MGHRA, CDR2 YSYEKL, per germline. Unmatched junction bases numbered 7, after V lost 5 bases and J lost 5 bases. The CDR3 is made up of 14 amino acids. The CDR3 DNA reads TGCGCCAGCAGCGCCGGGGGGGCGTATGAGACCCAGTACTTC. It translates to CASSAGGAYETQYF.

The rearrangement joins TRBV11-3 to TRBJ2-1; 13 bases align to TRBD2. The CDR3 extends over 15 amino acids. V shed 3 bases and J 6 bases; nucleotides not matched to a gene: 2. Germline CDR1 reads SGHNT; CDR2 reads YENEEA. CDR3 loop: CASSLTSGGPNEQFF. CDR3 bases: TGTGCCAGCAGCTTGACTAGCGGGGGGCCCAATGAGCAGTTCTTC.

The rearrangement joins TRBV29-1 to TRBJ2-1; TRBD2 might be the D (6 bases). There are 15 residues in the CDR3. Germline V gene data show CDR1 as SQVTM and CDR2 as ANQGSEA. Trimming took off 7 bases at V and 3 bases at J, with 19 bases between the two ends. Here the CDR3 DNA reads TGCAGCGGCGGGGAGTACTCAGGGCTCTACAATGAGCAGTTCTTC. Translating gives CSGGEYSGLYNEQFF.

The chain is built from TRBV2 and TRBJ1-6; a possible D gene is TRBD1 (6 bases). There are 17 residues in the CDR3. V was pared by 2 bases and J by 5 bases, with 16 bases between. CDR1 SNHLY and CDR2 FYNNEI come from the germline V gene. CDR3 in amino acids: CASSEPGAPGHNSPLHF. The CDR3 DNA reads as TGTGCCAGCAGTGAACCAGGGGCACCGGGTCATAATTCACCCCTCCACTTT.

The gene calls are TRBV2 and TRBJ2-2; the D gene is possibly TRBD2 (7 bases). CDR3 length: 16 amino acids. The V end was cut by 7 bases, the J end by 2 bases, with 17 bases between. The germline CDR1 and CDR2 sequences are SNHLY and FYNNEI. CDR3 sequence: CASKLSSGTNTGELFF. As DNA, the CDR3 is TGTGCCAGCAAACTCTCAAGCGGGACAAACACCGGGGAGCTGTTTTTT.

The rearrangement joins TRBV7-8 to TRBJ2-1; TRBD2 matches 10 bases. Per the germline V gene, CDR1 is SGHVS and CDR2 is FQNEAQ. The CDR3 length is 15 residues. Trimming took 5 bases from V and 4 from J; bases not matched to a gene: 5. The CDR3 loop reads CASSRAGGSYNEQFF. CDR3 nucleotides: TGTGCCAGCAGCCGAGCGGGAGGGAGTTACAATGAGCAGTTCTTC.

This chain uses TRBV18 with TRBJ1-2; TRBD1 is a possible D gene (5 bases). CDR3 size: 13 residues. V was shortened by 8 bases and J by 8 bases, with 18 bases between the two germline ends. In germline, CDR1 is KGHSH, CDR2 LQKENI. The CDR3 loop reads CASTAGRGGGYTF. CDR3 sequence (DNA): TGTGCCAGCACTGCGGGACGGGGAGGCGGCTACACCTTC.

Only a few counts were recorded for this clone. The chain joins TRBV3-1 (or the pseudogene TRBV3-2) to TRBJ2-5, with D possibly TRBD2 on 6 matching bases. Germline V gene data show CDR1 as LGHDT and CDR2 as YNNKEL (reference sequence). Between the trimmed V and J ends, which lost 4 bases and 2 bases, there was a span of 17 bases. This CDR3 contains 16 residues. This CDR3 reads CASSREGTATQETQYF. CDR3 nucleotide sequence: TGTGCCAGCAGCCGAGAGGGGACTGCAACTCAAGAGACCCAGTACTTC.

The genes are TRBV29-1 and TRBJ1-1, with D tentatively TRBD1 (5 bases). V dropped 3 bases and J dropped 5 bases, with 16 bases sitting between them. The CDR3 extends over 14 amino acids. From germline, CDR1 is SQVTM and CDR2 ANQGSEA. The DNA for the CDR3 is TGCAGCGTTGAGGAACAGGTGGGGCGGACTGAAGCTTTCTTT. Its protein is CSVEEQVGRTEAFF.

The chain is built from TRBV5-1 and TRBJ2-3; 10 positions agree with TRBD2. This CDR3 region has 14 residues. J was trimmed by 5 bases and V by 2 bases; bases with no gene match: 2. Germline CDR1 and CDR2: SGHRS and YFSETQ. The CDR3: CASSFLAGEDTQYF. For the CDR3, the DNA is TGCGCCAGCAGCTTTCTAGCGGGAGAAGATACGCAGTATTTT.

V is TRBV11-1 and J is TRBJ2-5; D gene uncertain. Germline V gene sequence: CDR1 SGHAT, CDR2 FQDESV (reference sequence). With 5 bases removed from V and 3 bases from J, the gap between germline ends came to 10 bases. This CDR3 has 13 residues. The CDR3 loop is CASSPSREETQYF. The CDR3 DNA reads TGTGCCAGCAGCCCCTCTCGGGAAGAGACCCAGTACTTC.

Here the CDR3 reads CASSYSRTGMNTEAFF. DNA of the CDR3: TGTGCCAGCAGTTACTCGCGTACAGGTATGAACACTGAAGCTTTCTTT. The rearrangement uses TRBV6-5 and TRBJ1-1; a possible D gene is TRBD1 (5 bases). Between the trimmed V and J ends, which lost 0 bases and 0 bases, there was a span of 11 bases. Germline V lookup: CDR1 MNHEY, CDR2 SVGAGI. CDR3 size: 16 residues.

The chain recombines TRBV18 with TRBJ2-3; 9 bases line up with TRBD1. Germline values: CDR1 KGHSH, CDR2 LQKENI. Unmatched junction bases numbered 10, after V lost 4 bases and J lost 2 bases. The CDR3 runs 17 residues. The CDR3 loop is CASSRVPGQGPTDTQYF. The CDR3 bases are TGTGCCAGCTCACGCGTTCCGGGACAGGGCCCCACAGATACGCAGTATTTT.